Listed here are 31 T cell receptor beta chains from one sample, sequenced in a study of cytomegalovirus exposure and HLA in healthy donors. Here immunoSEQ multiplex PCR was the method, and the copy in TCRdb shows in-frame clones only, minus some. The sample consists of roughly 56,000 clones, around 94% of them appearing once. The sequencing input was PBMCs. Source of these receptors: a man aged 18 to 30 in good health and CMV-seronegative.

Here the CDR3 reads CASSWEQGSYEQYF. DNA of the CDR3: TGTGCCAGCAGCTGGGAACAGGGGTCCTACGAGCAGTACTTC. The gene calls are TRBV5-4 and TRBJ2-7, with TRBD1 matching over 7 bases. V trimming: 3 bases; J trimming: 1 base; junction bases outside the gene matches: 4. Looked up from germline, CDR1 is SGHNT and CDR2 is YYREEE (reference sequence). This CDR3 spans 14 amino acids.

The chain recombines TRBV7-9 with TRBJ1-1; D gene uncertain. Per germline, CDR1 SEHNR and CDR2 FQNEAQ (reference sequence). Trimming stripped 3 bases from V and 3 bases from J, with 14 bases between. The CDR3 covers 15 residues. The CDR3, as DNA: TGTGCCAGCAGCTTGGCCCCTAGCGGATACACTGAAGCTTTCTTT. As protein: CASSLAPSGYTEAFF.

This clone was seen only once. This chain joins TRBV6-1 and TRBJ1-4; TRBD1 aligns across 7 bases. The V and J ends lost 4 bases and 0 bases, in that order; junction bases with no gene match: 8. This CDR3 has 17 residues. The V gene's germline CDR1 is MNHNS and CDR2 SASEGT. The CDR3 region is CASSGRTGAATNEKLFF. The CDR3, as DNA: TGTGCCAGCAGTGGGCGGACAGGAGCAGCAACTAATGAAAAACTGTTTTTT.

The V gene is TRBV5-4, the J gene TRBJ2-2, with a tentative D call TRBD2 (6 bases). The germline CDR1 and CDR2 sequences are SGHNT and YYREEE (reference sequence). The CDR3 totals 15 residues. V lost 2 bases to trimming and J lost 2 bases, with 10 bases between them. This chain's CDR3 is CASSFGGFNTGELFF. The CDR3 DNA reads TGTGCCAGCAGCTTCGGGGGATTTAACACCGGGGAGCTGTTTTTT.

This rearrangement joins TRBV25-1 to TRBJ2-1; 7 positions match TRBD1. The CDR3 runs to 15 residues. CDR1 is MGHDK and CDR2 is SYGVNS in the germline V gene. The trim removed 4 bases at V and 4 bases at J, leaving 7 bases unmatched. In DNA form, the CDR3 reads TGTGCCAGCAGTGGACCGGGACAGCATTACAATGAGCAGTTCTTC. Its translation: CASSGPGQHYNEQFF.

The V call is TRBV10-2, the J call TRBJ1-2; weak D call: TRBD1 (6 bases). The germline gives CDR1 WSHSY, CDR2 SAAADI. V gave up 6 bases and J gave up 5 bases, with 10 bases separating them. The CDR3 runs to 12 residues. The CDR3 bases are TGCGCCAGCAGGGACAGTAAATATGGCTACACCTTC. This sequence encodes CASRDSKYGYTF.

The chain links TRBV5-6 to TRBJ2-7; D may be TRBD2 (6 bases). Germline CDR1 reads SGHDT; CDR2 reads YYEEEE. V lost 4 bases, J lost 5 bases, and 13 bases lay in between. This CDR3 is 13 amino acids long. The CDR3 sequence: CASSPYGGNEQYF. The CDR3 bases are TGTGCCAGCAGCCCATACGGGGGAAACGAGCAGTACTTC.

The V gene is TRBV2, the J gene TRBJ1-2; no definite D call. CDR3 length equals 12 residues. Germline CDR1 is SNHLY and CDR2 is FYNNEI. The V end was cut by 4 bases, the J end by 7 bases, with 10 bases between. CDR3 sequence (DNA): TGTGCCAGCAGTGTTTCGGGGTCTGGCTACACCTTC. Translating gives CASSVSGSGYTF.

The gene calls are TRBV5-1 and TRBJ2-1, with TRBD1 matching over 8 bases. The CDR3 loop spans 14 amino acids. V lost 4 bases and J lost 9; bases outside the gene matches: 9. Germline CDR1 reads SGHRS; CDR2 reads YFSETQ. As DNA, the CDR3 is TGCGCCAGCAGCCCTTACAGGGGGAAAGGTGAGCAGTTCTTC. Amino acid sequence: CASSPYRGKGEQFF.

The rearrangement joins TRBV14 to TRBJ2-7, with TRBD1 matching 7 bases. V trimming: 4 bases; J trimming: 6 bases; junction bases outside the gene matches: 6. CDR3 length: 13 residues. Germline values: CDR1 SGHDN, CDR2 FVKESK. The CDR3 loop is CASSLVTGAEQYF. CDR3 nucleotide sequence: TGTGCCAGCAGCCTAGTAACAGGGGCCGAGCAGTACTTC.

The chain couples TRBV7-9 to TRBJ1-3; TRBD1 matches 7 bases. Germline V gene data show CDR1 as SEHNR and CDR2 as FQNEAQ (reference sequence). CDR3 length: 15 amino acids. V was clipped by 4 bases and J by 0 bases; unmatched bases: 3. Here the CDR3 DNA reads TGTGCCAGCAGCTCCCGGGACAGCTCTGGAAACACCATATATTTT. Amino acid sequence: CASSSRDSSGNTIYF.

The gene calls are TRBV4-3 and TRBJ1-4, with D maybe TRBD1 (6 bases). The germline V gene encodes CDR1 LGHNA and CDR2 YSLEER. Trimming left V 5 bases short and J 1 base short, with 17 bases between. The CDR3 has 17 amino acids. As DNA, the CDR3 is TGCGCCAGCAGCTATGCCCGGGACAATAAAACTAATGAAAAACTGTTTTTT. Protein: CASSYARDNKTNEKLFF.

The rearrangement joins TRBV4-1 to TRBJ1-1, with D maybe TRBD1 (5 bases). Germline lookup yields CDR1 MGHRA and CDR2 YSYEKL. The CDR3 runs to 15 residues. V was shortened by 0 bases and J by 5 bases, with 13 bases between the two germline ends. CDR3 residues: CASSQDHNRQTEAFF. The CDR3 DNA reads TGCGCCAGCAGCCAAGATCACAACAGGCAAACTGAAGCTTTCTTT.

This rearrangement joins TRBV15 to TRBJ2-7; 9 nucleotides agree with TRBD1. The CDR3 covers 12 residues. V gave up 5 bases and J gave up 6 bases; unmatched junction bases: 2. CDR1 and CDR2 (germline): LNHNV, YYDKDF (reference sequence). CDR3 loop: CATSDRGGEQYF. The CDR3, as DNA: TGTGCCACCAGCGACAGGGGGGGCGAGCAGTACTTC. Combining the CDR3 with reference TRBV15 and TRBJ2-7 gives the whole variable domain DAMVIQNPRYQVTQFGKPVTLSCSQTLNHNVMYWYQQKSSQAPKLLFHYYDKDFNNEADTPDNFQSRRPNTSFCFLDIRSPGLGDTAMYLCATSDRGGEQYFGPGTRLTVT.

This clone turned up a few times. At the DNA level, this CDR3 is encoded by other sequences in the same sample as well. The rearrangement uses TRBV11-2 and TRBJ1-4; 7 nucleotides match TRBD1. The germline CDR1 and CDR2 sequences are SGHAT and FQNNGV. The CDR3 consists of 14 residues. V was clipped by 3 bases and J by 5 bases; unmatched bases: 3. As DNA, the CDR3 is TGTGCCAGCAGCTTGTCGACAGGGAATGAAAAACTGTTTTTT. As protein: CASSLSTGNEKLFF.

This clone was seen a single time. The chain joins TRBV15 to TRBJ2-7; TRBD2 matches at 8 bases. Trimming at V came to 3 bases and at J to 5 bases, leaving 15 bases not matched to a gene. Germline lookup yields CDR1 LNHNV and CDR2 YYDKDF (reference sequence). This CDR3 comprises 17 residues. The CDR3 DNA follows: TGTGCCACCAGCAGCCCCCACGGGGGGGTAGCGGCTGACGAGCAGTACTTC. It codes for CATSSPHGGVAADEQYF.

The rearrangement links TRBV6-5 to TRBJ2-7; D is ambiguous. Trimming pared 0 bases from V and 6 bases from J, leaving 15 bases between. The V gene's germline CDR1 is MNHEY and CDR2 SVGAGI. CDR3 length equals 15 residues. The CDR3 nucleotides are TGTGCCAGCAGTTACTCGAGTGATCCCTATGGCGAGCAGTACTTC. Translation gives CASSYSSDPYGEQYF.

The chain combines TRBV30 with TRBJ2-2, with 8 bases that match TRBD2. Germline V gene lookup returns CDR1 GTSNPN and CDR2 SVGIG (reference sequence). The CDR3 extends over 16 amino acids. Trimming removed 6 bases from V and 1 base from J; junction bases left unmatched: 10. The CDR3 region is CACVGSGSWNTGELFF. The CDR3 nucleotides are TGTGCCTGCGTTGGCAGCGGGAGTTGGAACACCGGGGAGCTGTTTTTT. Combining the CDR3 with reference TRBV30 and TRBJ2-2 gives the whole variable domain SQTIHQWPATLVQPVGSPLSLECTVEGTSNPNLYWYRQAAGRGLQLLFYSVGIGQISSEVPQNLSASRPQDRQFILSSKKLLLSDSGFYLCACVGSGSWNTGELFFGEGSRLTVL.

The rearrangement links TRBV7-9 to TRBJ2-1; 8 bases match TRBD1. V lost 3 bases and J lost 4; bases outside the gene matches: 5. This CDR3 spans 15 amino acids. CDR1 is SEHNR, CDR2 FQNEAQ, per germline (reference sequence). DNA of the CDR3: TGTGCCAGCAGCTTCGGACAGGGCGGATACAATGAGCAGTTCTTC. This translates into CASSFGQGGYNEQFF.

In nucleotides, the CDR3 is TGTGCCAGCATCGGGTTCTCTAGCGGTGCAGATACGCAGTATTTT. Its protein is CASIGFSSGADTQYF. V and J are TRBV28 and TRBJ2-3, with 7 bases identical to TRBD2. This CDR3 spans 15 amino acids. Germline-derived CDR1 and CDR2 are MDHEN and SYDVKM. Germline trimming cut 7 bases from V and 4 bases from J; bases unmatched to any gene: 11.

The rearrangement joins TRBV5-6 to TRBJ1-2; D perhaps matches TRBD1 (5 bases). Germline CDR1 SGHDT, CDR2 YYEEEE. Trimming stripped 2 bases from V and 4 bases from J, with 9 bases between. The CDR3 consists of 13 residues. The DNA of the CDR3 is TGTGCCAGCAGCTTAAGCAGGGCCTATGGCTACACCTTC. Its translation: CASSLSRAYGYTF.

This clone has just one count. The chain combines TRBV5-4 with TRBJ2-7, with a possible D match to TRBD2 (5 bases). This CDR3 region has 14 residues. CDR1 and CDR2 (germline): SGHNT, YYREEE (reference sequence). V lost 3 bases to trimming and J lost 6 bases, with 16 bases between them. The CDR3 DNA reads as TGTGCCAGCAGCTCCCTAGGGCTAGCAGGCGAGCAGTACTTC. It encodes CASSSLGLAGEQYF.

V gene TRBV5-1 combines with J gene TRBJ2-1; possibly TRBD1 for D (6 bases). The germline V gene has CDR1 SGHRS and CDR2 YFSETQ. The CDR3 loop spans 13 amino acids. Between the trimmed V and J ends, which lost 1 base and 6 bases, there was a span of 8 bases. CDR3 in DNA: TGCGCCAGCAGCTTGCGCAGGGGCAATGAGCAGTTCTTC. Protein: CASSLRRGNEQFF.

The chain recombines TRBV27 with TRBJ1-2, with 7 bases matching TRBD1. The CDR3 runs 14 residues. V was pared by 3 bases and J by 5 bases, with 6 bases of the junction left unmatched. Looked up from germline, CDR1 is MNHEY and CDR2 is SMNVEV (reference sequence). The CDR3 coding sequence is TGTGCCAGCAGTTTTAGAGGGGGCGAGTATGGCTACACCTTC. It specifies CASSFRGGEYGYTF.

This chain links TRBV27 with TRBJ2-5; weak D call: TRBD1 (5 bases). This CDR3 spans 13 amino acids. CDR1 and CDR2 (germline): MNHEY, SMNVEV (reference sequence). With 3 bases removed from V and 6 bases from J, the gap between germline ends came to 11 bases. CDR3 in amino acids: CASSLGRVQTQYF. Here the CDR3 DNA reads TGTGCCAGCAGTTTGGGCAGGGTACAGACCCAGTACTTC.

The CDR3 sequence: CASRQGRDQPQHF. CDR3 bases: TGTGCCAGCAGGCAGGGGCGCGATCAGCCCCAGCATTTT. V gene TRBV28 combines with J gene TRBJ1-5; a possible D gene is TRBD1 (6 bases). Looked up from germline, CDR1 is MDHEN and CDR2 is SYDVKM. V was cut by 6 bases and J by 5 bases, with 11 bases left in between. This CDR3 is built from 13 residues.

CDR3 region: CASSQDRQGRLNEQFF. The CDR3, as DNA: TGCGCCAGCAGCCAAGATAGACAGGGCCGCCTCAATGAGCAGTTCTTC. This chain uses TRBV4-3 with TRBJ2-1; 7 bases fit TRBD1. Germline V gene data show CDR1 as LGHNA and CDR2 as YSLEER. This CDR3 has 16 residues. V shed 0 bases, J shed 6 bases, and the junction held 8 bases outside the gene matches.

The V and J genes are TRBV28 and TRBJ1-2; D might be TRBD1 (6 bases). Germline lookup yields CDR1 MDHEN and CDR2 SYDVKM. Trimming cost V 6 bases and J 0 bases, with 17 bases left between them. CDR3 length equals 16 residues. DNA of the CDR3: TGTGCCAGCAGACCCGAACGACAGGCTACTAACTATGGCTACACCTTC. Its protein is CASRPERQATNYGYTF.

In its sample, this clone was seen once. This sequence joins TRBV5-4 and TRBJ2-5, with a tentative D call TRBD1 (6 bases). The V end was cut by 5 bases, the J end by 0 bases, with 8 bases between. The CDR3 is 13 residues long. Germline V gives CDR1 SGHNT, CDR2 YYREEE (reference sequence). The DNA of the CDR3 is TGTGCCAGCAGAGGACAGCACCAAGAGACCCAGTACTTC. Translating it yields CASRGQHQETQYF.

The chain carries TRBV28 and TRBJ1-2; D unclear. Between the trimmed V and J ends, which lost 2 bases and 0 bases, there was a span of 10 bases. CDR1 and CDR2 from the germline V gene are MDHEN and SYDVKM. This CDR3 has 15 residues. This CDR3 is CASSLGDGANYGYTF. Here the CDR3 DNA reads TGTGCCAGCAGTTTAGGCGACGGAGCTAACTATGGCTACACCTTC.

The CDR3: CASSVRTGSFEQYF. As DNA, the CDR3 is TGTGCCAGCAGTGTAAGGACAGGATCTTTCGAGCAGTACTTC. The chain links TRBV28 to TRBJ2-7, with 7 bases identical to TRBD1. The CDR3 is 14 amino acids. From germline, CDR1 is MDHEN and CDR2 SYDVKM. V trimming: 5 bases; J trimming: 6 bases; junction bases outside the gene matches: 10.